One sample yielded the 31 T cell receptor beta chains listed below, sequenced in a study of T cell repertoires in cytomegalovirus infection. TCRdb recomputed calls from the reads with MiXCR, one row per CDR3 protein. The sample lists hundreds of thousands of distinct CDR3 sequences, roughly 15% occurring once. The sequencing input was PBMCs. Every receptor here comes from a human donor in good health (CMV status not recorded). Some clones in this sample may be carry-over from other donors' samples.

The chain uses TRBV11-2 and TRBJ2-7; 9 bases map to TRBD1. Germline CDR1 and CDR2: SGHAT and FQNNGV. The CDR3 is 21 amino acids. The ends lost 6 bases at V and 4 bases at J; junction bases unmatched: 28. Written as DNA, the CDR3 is TGTGCCAGCAGTTCCATAAAAAGCGGGACAGGGTGGCGCTTTGGATTGTACGAGCAGTACTTC. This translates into CASSSIKSGTGWRFGLYEQYF.

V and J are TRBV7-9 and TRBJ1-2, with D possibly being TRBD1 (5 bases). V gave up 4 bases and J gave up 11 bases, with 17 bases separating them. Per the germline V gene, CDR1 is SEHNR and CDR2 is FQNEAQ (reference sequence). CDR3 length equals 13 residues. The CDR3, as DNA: TGTGCCAGCAGCTCCGGGCCTATCGGGGGGTACACCTTC. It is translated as CASSSGPIGGYTF. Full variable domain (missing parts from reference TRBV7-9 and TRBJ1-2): DTGVSQNPRHKITKRGQNVTFRCDPISEHNRLYWYRQTLGQGPEFLTYFQNEAQLEKSRLLSDRFSAERPKGSFSTLEIQRTEQGDSAMYLCASSSGPIGGYTFGSGTRLTVV.

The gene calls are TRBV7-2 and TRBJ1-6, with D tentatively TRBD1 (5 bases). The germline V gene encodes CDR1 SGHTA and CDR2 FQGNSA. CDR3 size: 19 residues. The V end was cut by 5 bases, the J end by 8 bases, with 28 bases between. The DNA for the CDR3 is TGTGCCAGCAGCGTTAGTGGGACCGCGGGGGTCTGGTTTGATTCACCCCTCCACTTT. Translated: CASSVSGTAGVWFDSPLHF.

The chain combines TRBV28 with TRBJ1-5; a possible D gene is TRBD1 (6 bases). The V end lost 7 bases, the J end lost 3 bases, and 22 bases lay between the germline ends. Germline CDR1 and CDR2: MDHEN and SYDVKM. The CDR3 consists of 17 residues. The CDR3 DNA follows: TGTGCCAGCACCCCGCGGCGGGGGGCACTACCCAATCAGCCCCAGCATTTT. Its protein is CASTPRRGALPNQPQHF.

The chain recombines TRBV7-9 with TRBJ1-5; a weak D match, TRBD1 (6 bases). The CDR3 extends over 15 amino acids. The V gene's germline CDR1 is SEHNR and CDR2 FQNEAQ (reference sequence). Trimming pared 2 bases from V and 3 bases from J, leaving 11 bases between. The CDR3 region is CASSLSQGPNQPQHF. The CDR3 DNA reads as TGTGCCAGCAGCTTATCACAGGGCCCCAATCAGCCCCAGCATTTT.

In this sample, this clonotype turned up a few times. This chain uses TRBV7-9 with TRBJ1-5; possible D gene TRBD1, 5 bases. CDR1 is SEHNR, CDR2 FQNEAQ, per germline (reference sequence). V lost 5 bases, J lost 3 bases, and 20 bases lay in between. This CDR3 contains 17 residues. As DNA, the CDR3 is TGTGCCAGCAGCGTGGATGCGGGACCCGCCTACAATCAGCCCCAGCATTTT. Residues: CASSVDAGPAYNQPQHF.

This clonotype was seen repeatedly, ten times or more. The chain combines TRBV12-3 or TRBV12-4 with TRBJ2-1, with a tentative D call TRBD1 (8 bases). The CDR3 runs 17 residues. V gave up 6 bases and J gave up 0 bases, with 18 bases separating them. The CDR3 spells CASRTATGEGSYNEQFF. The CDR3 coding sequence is TGTGCCAGCAGAACCGCGACAGGGGAGGGCTCCTACAATGAGCAGTTCTTC.

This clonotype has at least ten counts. Written as DNA, the CDR3 is TGTGCCAGCAGCTTAGCTATAGGGGTAACAGATACGCAGTATTTT. This translates into CASSLAIGVTDTQYF. The chain joins TRBV7-2 to TRBJ2-3; tentatively, D is TRBD1 (5 bases). Germline V gene data show CDR1 as SGHTA and CDR2 as FQGNSA. The CDR3 runs 15 residues. Deletions cut 0 bases from V and 3 bases from J, with 10 bases between.

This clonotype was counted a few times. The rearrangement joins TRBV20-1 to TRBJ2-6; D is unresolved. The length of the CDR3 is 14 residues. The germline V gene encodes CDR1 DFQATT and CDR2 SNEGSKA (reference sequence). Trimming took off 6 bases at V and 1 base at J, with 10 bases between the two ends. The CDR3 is CSALTHSGANVLTF. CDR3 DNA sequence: TGCAGTGCCCTTACACATTCTGGGGCCAACGTCCTGACTTTC.

CDR3 protein: CASSEREENEQFF. The CDR3, as DNA: TGTGCCAGCAGTGAACGTGAAGAGAATGAGCAGTTCTTC. This chain joins TRBV2 and TRBJ2-1, with D uncertain. CDR3 length equals 13 residues. CDR1 is SNHLY, CDR2 FYNNEI, per germline. Trimming took off 2 bases at V and 7 bases at J, with 9 bases between the two ends. The complete variable domain, with remaining parts taken from reference TRBV2 and TRBJ2-1, reads EPEVTQTPSHQVTQMGQEVILRCVPISNHLYFYWYRQILGQKVEFLVSFYNNEISEKSEIFDDQFSVERPDGSNFTLKIRSTKLEDSAMYFCASSEREENEQFFGPGTRLTVL.

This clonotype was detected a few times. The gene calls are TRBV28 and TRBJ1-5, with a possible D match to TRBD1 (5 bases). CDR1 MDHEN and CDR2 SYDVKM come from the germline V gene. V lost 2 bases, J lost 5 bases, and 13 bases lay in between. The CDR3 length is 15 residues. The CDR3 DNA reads TGTGCCAGCAGTTTAGATTTAGGGGAGGATCAGCCCCAGCATTTT. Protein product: CASSLDLGEDQPQHF.

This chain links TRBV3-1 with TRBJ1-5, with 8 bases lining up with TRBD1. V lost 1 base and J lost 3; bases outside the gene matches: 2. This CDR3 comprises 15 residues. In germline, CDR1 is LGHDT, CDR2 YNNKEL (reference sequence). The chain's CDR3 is CASSQGTGNNQPQHF. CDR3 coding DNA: TGTGCCAGCAGCCAAGGGACAGGGAACAATCAGCCCCAGCATTTT.

DNA of the CDR3: TGTGCCGTGGGGACAGCCTCCTACGAGCAGTACTTC. As protein: CAVGTASYEQYF. This rearrangement joins TRBV7-9 to TRBJ2-7; TRBD1 matches 7 bases. This CDR3 spans 12 amino acids. J was trimmed by 0 bases and V by 11 bases; bases with no gene match: 4. Germline CDR1 and CDR2: SEHNR and FQNEAQ (reference sequence).

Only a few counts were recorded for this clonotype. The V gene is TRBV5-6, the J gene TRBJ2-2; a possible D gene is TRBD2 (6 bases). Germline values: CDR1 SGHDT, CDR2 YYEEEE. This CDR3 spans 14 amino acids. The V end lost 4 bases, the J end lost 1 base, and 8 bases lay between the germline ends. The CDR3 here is CASSPGGNTGELFF. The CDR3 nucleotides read TGTGCCAGCAGCCCCGGGGGGAACACCGGGGAGCTGTTTTTT.

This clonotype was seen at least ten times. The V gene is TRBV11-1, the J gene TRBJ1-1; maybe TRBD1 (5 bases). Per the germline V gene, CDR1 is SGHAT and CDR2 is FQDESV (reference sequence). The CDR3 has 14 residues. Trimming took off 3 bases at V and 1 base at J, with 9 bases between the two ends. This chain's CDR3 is CASSFGATNTEAFF. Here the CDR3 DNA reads TGTGCCAGCAGCTTCGGGGCCACGAACACTGAAGCTTTCTTT.

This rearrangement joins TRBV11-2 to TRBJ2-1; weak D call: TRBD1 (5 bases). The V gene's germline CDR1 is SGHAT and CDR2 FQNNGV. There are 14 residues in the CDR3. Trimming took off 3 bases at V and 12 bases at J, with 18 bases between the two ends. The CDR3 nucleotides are TGTGCCAGCAGCTTGCGAGGCGCAGGGTTAAGGCAGTTCTTC. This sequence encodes CASSLRGAGLRQFF.

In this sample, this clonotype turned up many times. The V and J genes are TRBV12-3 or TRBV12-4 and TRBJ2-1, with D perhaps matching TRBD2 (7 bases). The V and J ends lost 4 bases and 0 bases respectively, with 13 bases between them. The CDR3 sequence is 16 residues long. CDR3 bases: TGTGCCAGCAGTTCCCGAGGGGGGGCCTCCTACAATGAGCAGTTCTTC. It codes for CASSSRGGASYNEQFF.

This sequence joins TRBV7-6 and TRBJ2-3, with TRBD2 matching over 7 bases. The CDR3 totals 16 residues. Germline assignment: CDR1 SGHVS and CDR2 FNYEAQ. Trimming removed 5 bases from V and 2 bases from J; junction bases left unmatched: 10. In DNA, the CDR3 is TGTGCCAGCAGCCGATTAGCGGGTTCTTTCACAGATACGCAGTATTTT. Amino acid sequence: CASSRLAGSFTDTQYF.

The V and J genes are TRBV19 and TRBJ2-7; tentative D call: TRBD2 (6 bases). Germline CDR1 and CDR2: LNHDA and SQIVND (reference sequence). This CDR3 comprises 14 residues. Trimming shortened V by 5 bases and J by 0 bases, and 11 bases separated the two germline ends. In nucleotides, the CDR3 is TGTGCCAGTAGTCAAGGCGGGGACTCCTACGAGCAGTACTTC. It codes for CASSQGGDSYEQYF.

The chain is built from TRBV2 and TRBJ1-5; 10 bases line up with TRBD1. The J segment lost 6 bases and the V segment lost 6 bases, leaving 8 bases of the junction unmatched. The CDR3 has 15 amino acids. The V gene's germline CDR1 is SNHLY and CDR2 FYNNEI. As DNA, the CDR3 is TGTGCCAGCAGCGCGGACAGGGGGTTAGGTCAGCCCCAGCATTTT. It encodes CASSADRGLGQPQHF.

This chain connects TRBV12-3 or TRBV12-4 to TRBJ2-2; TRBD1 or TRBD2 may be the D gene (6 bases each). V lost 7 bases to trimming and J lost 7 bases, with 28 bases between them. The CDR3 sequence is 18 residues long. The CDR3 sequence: CASTLGSGAPARDGELFF. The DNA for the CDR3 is TGTGCCAGCACCCTAGGGTCGGGGGCTCCTGCCCGGGACGGGGAGCTGTTTTTT.

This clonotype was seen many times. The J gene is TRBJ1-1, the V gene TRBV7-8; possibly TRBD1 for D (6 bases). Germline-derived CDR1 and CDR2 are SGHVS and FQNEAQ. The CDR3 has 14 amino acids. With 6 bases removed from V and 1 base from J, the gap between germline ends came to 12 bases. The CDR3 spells CASRAGGRNTEAFF. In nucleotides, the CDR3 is TGTGCCAGCAGGGCGGGGGGCAGGAACACTGAAGCTTTCTTT.

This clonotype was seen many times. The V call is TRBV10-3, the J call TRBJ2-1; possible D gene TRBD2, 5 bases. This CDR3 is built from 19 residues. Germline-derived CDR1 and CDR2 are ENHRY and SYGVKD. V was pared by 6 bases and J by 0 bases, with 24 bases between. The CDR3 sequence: CAIRPAFGPGSNSYNEQFF. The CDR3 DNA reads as TGTGCCATCAGACCAGCCTTTGGACCGGGATCCAACTCCTACAATGAGCAGTTCTTC.

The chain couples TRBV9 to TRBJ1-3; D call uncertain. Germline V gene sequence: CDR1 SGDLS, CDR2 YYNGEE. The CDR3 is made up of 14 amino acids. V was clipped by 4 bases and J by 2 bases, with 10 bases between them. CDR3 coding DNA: TGTGCCAGCAGCCAAGGGTTTACTGGAAACACCATATATTTT. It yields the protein CASSQGFTGNTIYF. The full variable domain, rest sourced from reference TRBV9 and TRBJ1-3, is DSGVTQTPKHLITATGQRVTLRCSPRSGDLSVYWYQQSLDQGLQFLIQYYNGEERAKGNILERFSAQQFPDLHSELNLSSLELGDSALYFCASSQGFTGNTIYFGEGSWLTVV.

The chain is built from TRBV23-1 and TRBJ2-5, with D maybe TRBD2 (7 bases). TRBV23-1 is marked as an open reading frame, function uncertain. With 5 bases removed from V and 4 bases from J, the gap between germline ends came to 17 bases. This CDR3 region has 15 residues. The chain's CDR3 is CASSARGLGGETQYF. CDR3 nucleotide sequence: TGCGCCAGCAGTGCGCGGGGGCTCGGCGGAGAGACCCAGTACTTC.

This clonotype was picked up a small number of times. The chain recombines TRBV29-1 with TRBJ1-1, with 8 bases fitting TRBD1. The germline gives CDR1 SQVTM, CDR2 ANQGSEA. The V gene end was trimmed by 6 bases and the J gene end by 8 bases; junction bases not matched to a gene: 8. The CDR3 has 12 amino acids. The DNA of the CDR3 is TGCAGCGTCGACCAGGGGGCGGGGGAAGCTTTCTTT. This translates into CSVDQGAGEAFF.

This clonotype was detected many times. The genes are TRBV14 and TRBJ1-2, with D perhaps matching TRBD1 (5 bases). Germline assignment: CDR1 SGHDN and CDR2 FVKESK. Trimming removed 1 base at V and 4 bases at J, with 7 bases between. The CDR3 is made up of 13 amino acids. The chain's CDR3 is CASSQAGPYGYTF. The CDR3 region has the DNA TGTGCCAGCAGCCAAGCGGGACCCTATGGCTACACCTTC.

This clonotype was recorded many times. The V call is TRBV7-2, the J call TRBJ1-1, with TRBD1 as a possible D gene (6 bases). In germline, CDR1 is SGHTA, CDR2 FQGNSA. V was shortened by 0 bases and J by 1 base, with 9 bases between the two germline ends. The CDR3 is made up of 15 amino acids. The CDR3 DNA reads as TGTGCCAGCAGCTTAGCGGGACAATGGAACACTGAAGCTTTCTTT. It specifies CASSLAGQWNTEAFF.

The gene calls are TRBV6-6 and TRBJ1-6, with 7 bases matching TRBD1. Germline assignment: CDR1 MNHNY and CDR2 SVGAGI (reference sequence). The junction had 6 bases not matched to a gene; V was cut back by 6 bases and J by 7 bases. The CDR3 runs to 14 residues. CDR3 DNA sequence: TGTGCCAGCAGGGTTGACAGGGAAAATTCACCCCTCCACTTT. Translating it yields CASRVDRENSPLHF.

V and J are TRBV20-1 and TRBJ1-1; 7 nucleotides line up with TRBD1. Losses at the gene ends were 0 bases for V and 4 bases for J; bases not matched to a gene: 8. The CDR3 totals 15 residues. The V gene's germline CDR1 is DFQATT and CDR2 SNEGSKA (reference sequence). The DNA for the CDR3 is TGCAGTGCTAGAGATCAGGCAGGGGGAGGCACTGAAGCTTTCTTT. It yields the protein CSARDQAGGGTEAFF.

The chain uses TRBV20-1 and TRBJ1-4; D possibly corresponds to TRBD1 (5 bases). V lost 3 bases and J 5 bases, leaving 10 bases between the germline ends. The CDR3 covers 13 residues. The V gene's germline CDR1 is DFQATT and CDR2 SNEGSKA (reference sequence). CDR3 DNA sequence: TGCAGTGCTAGGGGTCCAGGGAATGAAAAACTGTTTTTT. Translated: CSARGPGNEKLFF.